Listed below are T cell receptor beta chains from one sample, sequenced in a study of vaccination and CD4 T cells after COVID-19. The antigens these receptors bind are not known. TCRdb recomputed calls from the PCR reads with MiXCR, one row per CDR3 protein. There are some 12,000 distinct CDR3 sequences in the sample; 60% occur only once, and under 25% lies in the top ten. The sequencing input was CD4+ T cells from blood, cultured in vitro. The receptor set was obtained from a human donor who had recovered from COVID-19. CDR3s include the opening cysteine and the closing phenylalanine or tryptophan. A D gene is named only where the DNA matches it firmly. The size of a clone is reported for some rows only, either as once, few or many, or as a class for expanded clones.

d_call,v_call,j_call,clone_size,cdr3_nt,cdr3_aa
TRBD1,TRBV3-1,TRBJ2-4,.,TGTGCCAGCAGCCAGGAACAGGGGCACAAAAACATTCAGTACTTC,CASSQEQGHKNIQYF
.,TRBV12-5,TRBJ1-2,.,TGTGCTAGTGGTTTGGCTACTAGACCCTATGGCTACACCTTC,CASGLATRPYGYTF
TRBD1,TRBV4-2,TRBJ1-4,once,TGTGCCAGCAGCGGGACAGGGTTGAGGGAAAAACTGTTTTTT,CASSGTGLREKLFF
TRBD1,TRBV27,TRBJ1-4,.,TGTGCCAGCAGTTTCCAAGCCGACAGGGAGACTGACATTGAAAAACTGTTTTTT,CASSFQADRETDIEKLFF
.,TRBV6-1,TRBJ2-2,.,TGTGCCAGCAGTGATCAGGTTAACGCGAACACCGGGGAGCTGTTTTTT,CASSDQVNANTGELFF
.,TRBV20-1,TRBJ1-4,.,TGCAGTGCTAGGGATCCGGGGGACGAAAAACTGTTTTTT,CSARDPGDEKLFF
.,TRBV2,TRBJ2-7,.,TGTGCCAGCGCAAGGGCGGGACAGTTAACCTACGAGCAGTACTTC,CASARAGQLTYEQYF
.,TRBV19,TRBJ2-2,.,TGTGCCAGTAGTAGGTGGGGGAGGAACACCGGGGAGCTGTTTTTT,CASSRWGRNTGELFF
TRBD1,TRBV30,TRBJ1-2,.,TGTGCCTGGAGTGCACAGGGACAGGGGGCAAACTATGGCTACACCTTC,CAWSAQGQGANYGYTF
TRBD1,TRBV18,TRBJ1-2,few,TGTGCCAGCTCACCACTTGCTGGACAGGGAGTGAATGGCTACACCTTC,CASSPLAGQGVNGYTF
.,TRBV6-2/TRBV6-3,TRBJ1-5,.,TGTGCCAGCAGGCTGGGGGGTAGCAATCAGCCCCAGCATTTT,CASRLGGSNQPQHF
.,TRBV20-1,TRBJ1-6,.,TGCAGTGGTGGGAGCGGGTCGGCCCTCCACTTT,CSGGSGSALHF
TRBD1,TRBV20-1,TRBJ2-3,few,TGCAGTGCGGTACGACAGGGGGTAACAGATACGCAGTATTTT,CSAVRQGVTDTQYF
TRBD2,TRBV20-1,TRBJ2-1,.,TGCAGTGCTAGAGGGGGGGTAACGGGACTAGGAGGCAATGAGCAGTTCTTC,CSARGGVTGLGGNEQFF
.,TRBV6-1,TRBJ2-7,.,TGTGCCAGCAGTGAACGACAGGTCGACGAGCAGTACTTC,CASSERQVDEQYF
TRBD2,TRBV20-1,TRBJ2-1,.,TGCAGTGCTAGGTTAACTAGCGGGAGGGAGGGCTACAATGAGCAGTTCTTC,CSARLTSGREGYNEQFF
.,TRBV28,TRBJ2-7,once,TGTGCCAGCAGTTCGGGTAGCGCCCCAGAAGTCTACGAGCAGTACTTC,CASSSGSAPEVYEQYF
.,TRBV27,TRBJ1-3,.,TGTGCCAGCAGTTTATCGCAGGTTGGGACCATATATTTT,CASSLSQVGTIYF
.,TRBV11-2,TRBJ2-1,.,TGTGCCAGCAGCCCTATGGCCATTCTACCCAATGAGCAGTTCTTC,CASSPMAILPNEQFF
TRBD1,TRBV7-6,TRBJ1-2,few,TGTGCCAGCAGCGCCCGGACAGGAGGAGATGGCTACACCTTC,CASSARTGGDGYTF
.,TRBV7-9,TRBJ2-3,.,TGTGCCAGCAGCTTTGGCGGGAATCCCACAGATACGCAGTATTTT,CASSFGGNPTDTQYF
.,TRBV27,TRBJ2-3,.,TGTGCCAGCAGTTTTCGTAGCACAGATACGCAGTATTTT,CASSFRSTDTQYF
.,TRBV19,TRBJ2-6,.,TGTGCCAGTGCCGGGACGGCCAGCTCTGGGGCCAACGTCCTGACTTTC,CASAGTASSGANVLTF
TRBD2,TRBV20-1,TRBJ2-5,.,TGCAGTGCTAGGAATTTAGCGGGAGTGGTAGAGACCCAGTACTTC,CSARNLAGVVETQYF
.,TRBV2,TRBJ1-2,few,TGTGCCAGCCTTGGGGCAGGGAGAGGGGGTGGCTACACCTTC,CASLGAGRGGGYTF
.,TRBV6-1,TRBJ1-5,few,TGTGCCAGCAGTGCCCCCGTTGGGGGGCCCCAGCATTTT,CASSAPVGGPQHF
.,TRBV20-1,TRBJ2-5,.,TGCAGTGCTAGACCAGGGGCCCAAGAGACCCAGTACTTC,CSARPGAQETQYF
.,TRBV6-1,TRBJ2-4,few,TGTGCCAGCAGTGAAGCCCCGGACGTCAAAAACATTCAGTACTTC,CASSEAPDVKNIQYF